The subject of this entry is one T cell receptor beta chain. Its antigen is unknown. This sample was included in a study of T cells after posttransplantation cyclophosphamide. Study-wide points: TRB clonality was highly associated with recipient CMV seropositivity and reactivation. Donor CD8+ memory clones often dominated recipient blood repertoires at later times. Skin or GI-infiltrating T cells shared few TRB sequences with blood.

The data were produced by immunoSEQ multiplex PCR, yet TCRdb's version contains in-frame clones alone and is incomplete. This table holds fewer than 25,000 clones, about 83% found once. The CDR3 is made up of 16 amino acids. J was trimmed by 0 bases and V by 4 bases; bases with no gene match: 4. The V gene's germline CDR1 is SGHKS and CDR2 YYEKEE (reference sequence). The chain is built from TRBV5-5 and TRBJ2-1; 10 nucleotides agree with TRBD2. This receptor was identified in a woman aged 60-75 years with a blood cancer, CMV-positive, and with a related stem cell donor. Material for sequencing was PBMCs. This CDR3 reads CASSPIAGGSYNEQFF. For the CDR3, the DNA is TGTGCCAGCAGCCCAATAGCGGGGGGCTCCTACAATGAGCAGTTCTTC.